The rows below give T cell receptor beta chains drawn from one sample of a study of T cells expressing NK-cell markers. Reanalyzing the 5' RACE reads, TCRdb keeps one entry per CDR3 protein, without DNA. The specimen's table records under 500,000 distinct CDR3 sequences. What was sequenced was blood T cells: a sorted CD56 or NKG2C T cell subset, CD4+ or CD8+ T cells, or bulk PBMC T cells (not recorded which). The origin of the receptors is a woman between 18 and 70 years old in good health. Both conserved end residues are part of each CDR3.

>TRBJ1-2|TRBV6-1
CASSVNSLLVTGYTF
>TRBJ2-1|TRBV5-1
CASSSPGLSFDEQFF
>TRBJ2-1|TRBV11-2
CASSLDPENNEQFF
>TRBJ2-3|TRBV18
CASSPVAGVTDTQYF
>TRBJ1-4|TRBV25-1
CASSEGMSEKLFF
>TRBJ1-4|TRBV18
CASSPQTGQKLFF
>TRBJ2-5|TRBV14
CASSTRQGSETQYF
>TRBJ1-2|TRBV27
CASSFSGVRSYTF
>TRBJ2-7|TRBV12-3/TRBV12-4
CASSLGQLYEQYF
>TRBJ2-7|TRBV15
CATSGKGAGDFLQQYF
>TRBJ2-7|TRBV18
CASSLNGASYEQYF
>TRBJ1-1|TRBV29-1
CSAHRDGNTEAFF
>TRBJ2-7|TRBV6-4
CASDEAGRALGSYEQYF
>TRBJ1-5|TRBV27
CASSLFVGSNQPQHF
>TRBJ1-2|TRBV5-1
CASNPDRDYGYTF
>TRBJ2-5|TRBV7-6
CASSLRFQGARETQYF
>TRBJ1-5|TRBV6-2/TRBV6-3
CASRRQGRNQPQHF
>TRBJ2-3|TRBV11-2
CASSSGWSSTDTQYF
>TRBJ2-4|TRBV20-1
CSALRDRGDIQYF
>TRBJ2-1|TRBV19
CASSTHNEQFF
>TRBJ1-6|TRBV7-2
CASSPSTGTDSPLHF
>TRBJ1-1|TRBV11-2
CASSLRPSEAFF